Shown below are 3 T cell receptor beta chains from a single sample sequenced in a study of blood T cell repertoires in COVID-19. Using immunoSEQ multiplex PCR, the repertoire was profiled, and TCRdb retains in-frame clones only, with some absent. The data show about 100,000 clones, with 84% seen just once and roughly 4.6% held by the top ten. Material for sequencing was peripheral blood. The receptors shown here come from a human donor in a cohort sampled during active COVID-19.

This clone appeared a single time. The V gene is TRBV5-1, the J gene TRBJ2-2; D is perhaps TRBD1 (6 bases). The V and J ends lost 4 bases and 3 bases respectively, with 16 bases between them. Germline V gene data show CDR1 as SGHRS and CDR2 as YFSETQ. This CDR3 is 16 amino acids long. The CDR3 nucleotides are TGCGCCAGCAGCGAACAAAGGGGGTTGGACACCGGGGAGCTGTTTTTT. Encoded protein: CASSEQRGLDTGELFF.

The CDR3 nucleotides read TGTGCCAGCAGTTTAAACCCCAGGGACGAGCAGTACTTC. Its protein is CASSLNPRDEQYF. V is TRBV27 and J is TRBJ2-7, with a possible D match to TRBD1 (5 bases). CDR1 and CDR2 from the germline V gene are MNHEY and SMNVEV (reference sequence). The CDR3 loop spans 13 amino acids. Trimming pared 2 bases from V and 5 bases from J, leaving 10 bases between.

This clone was observed a few times. The V and J genes are TRBV5-1 and TRBJ2-7; TRBD1 is a possible D gene (6 bases). V was cut by 0 bases and J by 3 bases, with 16 bases left in between. There are 16 residues in the CDR3. Germline V CDR1 and CDR2: SGHRS, YFSETQ. This chain's CDR3 is CASSLAEDRLLYEQYF. CDR3 DNA sequence: TGCGCCAGCAGCTTGGCCGAAGACAGGCTACTCTACGAGCAGTACTTC.